These T cell receptor beta chains were read from a single sample in a study of control samples from healthy donors and cancer patients. Sequenced by immunoSEQ multiplex PCR; TCRdb stores in-frame clones only, minus some. The sample contains 140,000 or so clones, approximately 88% of which appear only once. The sample consisted of blood. These TCRs come from a young man in good health. Each CDR3 is given with its conserved first and last residue. The order of the fields is D gene, J gene, V gene, clone size, CDR3 DNA, CDR3 protein. D genes are given only for firm matches. Only part of the rows carry a size: once, few, many, or a class if the clone is expanded.

- TRBJ1-1 TRBV19 - TGTGCCAGTAGTATGAACAGTAACACTGAAGCTTTCTTT CASSMNSNTEAFF
- TRBJ2-7 TRBV7-8 - TGTGCCAGCAGCTCAAACGGGGAGGGGGCATTCGACGAGCAGTACTTC CASSSNGEGAFDEQYF
- TRBJ2-3 TRBV28 - TGTGCCAGCAGTCCCATTAGGGGGAGTGAAACTAGCACAGATACGCAGTATTTT CASSPIRGSETSTDTQYF
- TRBJ2-5 TRBV5-4 - TGTGCCAGCAGCTTTCGGGGGCGGCAAGAGACCCAGTACTTC CASSFRGRQETQYF
- TRBJ1-2 TRBV7-2 - TGTGCCAGCAGCCCCCCCATAGCCTATGGCTACACCTTC CASSPPIAYGYTF
- TRBJ2-5 TRBV7-3 - TGTGCCAGCAGCTTAGGCAGGGCACGCGTGGGGGAGACCCAGTACTTC CASSLGRARVGETQYF
- TRBJ2-5 TRBV29-1 - TGCAGCGTTGCCAGGGTGGAGACCCAGTACTTC CSVARVETQYF
TRBD2 TRBJ2-7 TRBV13 - TGTGCCAGCAGCTTAGGTCCTAGCGGGAGCTACGAGCAGTACTTC CASSLGPSGSYEQYF
TRBD1 TRBJ1-3 TRBV7-2 - TGTGCCAGCAGCCAGGGACAGGGGGCAGCTGGTGGAAACACCATATATTTT CASSQGQGAAGGNTIYF
- TRBJ1-4 TRBV6-6 - TGTGCCAGCAGTTTAGGGAGGGGGATTGAAAAACTGTTTTTT CASSLGRGIEKLFF
- TRBJ1-4 TRBV5-1 - TGCGCCAGCAGCTGGAGAGAGGGGCCTGAAAAACTGTTTTTT CASSWREGPEKLFF
- TRBJ1-3 TRBV29-1 - TGCAGCGTTGCGAAGATTGACAGCCGATCTGGAAACACCATATATTTT CSVAKIDSRSGNTIYF
TRBD1 TRBJ2-1 TRBV7-3 - TGTGCCAGCAGCTTAAGCCGGGACAGGGGAAATGAGCAGTTCTTC CASSLSRDRGNEQFF
TRBD1 TRBJ1-4 TRBV2 - TGTGCCAGCACCAGACAGGGCCCGGCTCCCAAACTGTTTTTT CASTRQGPAPKLFF
TRBD1 TRBJ1-6 TRBV7-2 - TGTGCCAGCAGCTCGGGACAGGGGGCGACGAATTCACCCCTCCACTTT CASSSGQGATNSPLHF
- TRBJ2-2 TRBV9 - TGTGCCAGCAGCGCTCCCCCCGGGGAGCTGTTTTTT CASSAPPGELFF
- TRBJ1-2 TRBV20-1 once TGCAGTGCTAGTCGGCCGGGGGAAGGCTACACCTTC CSASRPGEGYTF
- TRBJ2-5 TRBV24-1 - TGTGCCACCAGTGACATCAGGGGGGGTGGTCAAGAGACCCAGTACTTC CATSDIRGGGQETQYF
- TRBJ2-5 TRBV9 - TGTGCCAGCAGCATCGGGAGTGAAGAGACCCAGTACTTC CASSIGSEETQYF
TRBD1 TRBJ1-1 TRBV27 - TGTGCCAGCAACCGACAGGGCCCGAACACTGAAGCTTTCTTT CASNRQGPNTEAFF
- TRBJ1-3 TRBV5-6 - TGTGCTGAGATATCTGGAAACACCATATATTTT CAEISGNTIYF
TRBD2 TRBJ2-3 TRBV5-1 once TGCGCCAGCAGCTTAACTAGCGGGGGGAGGAATACGCAGTATTTT CASSLTSGGRNTQYF
- TRBJ2-1 TRBV27 - TGTGCCAGCAGTTTGCTGGGGCGGAATGAGCAGTTCTTC CASSLLGRNEQFF
- TRBJ2-5 TRBV10-3 - TGTGCCATCAGTGAGGTGGGGGCTCTGGAGACCCAGTACTTC CAISEVGALETQYF
TRBD2 TRBJ2-7 TRBV7-2 - TGTGCCAGCAGGCCCGGACTAGCGGGATTCTCCTACGAGCAGTACTTC CASRPGLAGFSYEQYF
- TRBJ2-7 TRBV7-2 - TGTGCCAGCAGCTTAGCGCAAGGGACCTCGCAGTACTTC CASSLAQGTSQYF
- TRBJ2-7 TRBV9 - TGTGCCAGCAGCGTAGGATCCCAGGGGTCCTACGAGCAGTACTTC CASSVGSQGSYEQYF
- TRBJ1-3 TRBV6-2/TRBV6-3 - TGTGCCAGCAGTTACCGGGACCCTCGCGACACCATATATTTT CASSYRDPRDTIYF
- TRBJ2-1 TRBV4-3 - TGCGCCAGCAGCCGCCTGGGATCTGGTTCCTACAATGAGCAGTTCTTC CASSRLGSGSYNEQFF
- TRBJ1-1 TRBV19 - TGTGCCACCCGGGCGTTCAACACTGAAGCTTTCTTT CATRAFNTEAFF
- TRBJ2-5 TRBV24-1 - TGTGCCACCAGTGATTTGGGGGGGGCGCTGGAGACCCAGTACTTC CATSDLGGALETQYF
- TRBJ2-5 TRBV5-5 - TGTGCCAGCAGCTTGTCACATAGGGGAGAGACCCAGTACTTC CASSLSHRGETQYF